Presented here are 24 T cell receptor beta chains from one specimen sequenced in a study of regulatory T cells in long-lasting Graves disease. Researchers made TCR beta libraries by using iRepertoire HTBI primers and running Arm-PCR on CDR3 regions. TCRdb recomputed calls from the multiplex PCR reads with MiXCR, one row per CDR3 protein. This sample has around 450,000 distinct CDR3 sequences, with under 15% found just once. The time point denotes: newly diagnosed GD, antithyroid drugs for less than 3 months. PBMC RNA was the source of the TCR library. These data were also reused for a study on T cells in Graves' hyperthyroidism and ophthalmopathy.

The sequences come from peripheral blood mononuclear cells (PBMCs), collected at new diagnosis, from a patient treated with antithyroid drugs. Every receptor here comes from a young woman with Graves disease.

This clonotype was seen more than once but under ten times. The CDR3 bases are TGTGCCAGCAGCTTAAAAGGGGGCCTTTCTGGCACCGGGGAGCTGTTTTTT. This translates into CASSLKGGLSGTGELFF. The rearrangement joins TRBV7-8 to TRBJ2-2; 7 nucleotides match TRBD1. This CDR3 has 17 amino acids. Trimming removed 2 bases from V and 4 bases from J; junction bases left unmatched: 10. Germline V gene data show CDR1 as SGHVS and CDR2 as FQNEAQ.

Comment on this clonotype: At one boundary the junction diverges from the germline segment, which might be a read error. The chain combines TRBV7-9 with TRBJ2-3; TRBD2 might be the D (6 bases). Looked up from germline, CDR1 is SEHNR and CDR2 is FQNEAQ (reference sequence). This CDR3 comprises 15 residues. CDR3 protein: CASSFISGSTGTQYF. CDR3 coding DNA: TGTGCCAGCAGCTTCATTAGCGGTTCCACAGGTACGCAGTATTTT.

This clonotype was detected only a few times. The chain's CDR3 is CASLAGGELFF. DNA for the CDR3: TGTGCCAGTCTAGCTGGCGGGGAGCTGTTTTTT. This chain joins TRBV6-1 and TRBJ2-2; D might be TRBD2 (5 bases). From germline, CDR1 is MNHNS and CDR2 SASEGT. The ends were cut back, 9 bases at V and 7 bases at J, with 9 bases in the middle. The CDR3 consists of 11 residues.

This clonotype was detected ten times or more. V usage is TRBV6-1 and J usage is TRBJ2-7; D is uncertain. The CDR3 loop spans 15 amino acids. CDR1 and CDR2 (germline): MNHNS, SASEGT. The V and J ends lost 6 bases and 2 bases respectively, with 17 bases between them. The CDR3, as DNA: TGTGCCAGCAGCCCCCCGGACGGTGCTCCCTACGAGCAGTACTTC. It specifies CASSPPDGAPYEQYF.

J is TRBJ2-1 and V is TRBV27; 11 bases map to TRBD2. The CDR3 sequence is 15 residues long. Germline values: CDR1 MNHEY, CDR2 SMNVEV (reference sequence). J lost 10 bases, V lost 6 bases, and 11 bases had no gene match. The CDR3: CASRPTLAGAVEQFF. The CDR3 bases are TGTGCCAGCAGACCTACACTAGCGGGAGCGGTCGAGCAGTTCTTC.

J is TRBJ2-3 and V is TRBV28; 10 positions match TRBD2. With 5 bases clipped from V and 6 bases from J, the junction kept 8 bases outside the gene matches. The CDR3 consists of 15 residues. Germline loops: CDR1 MDHEN, CDR2 SYDVKM. CDR3 residues: CASSGASGSVDTQYF. CDR3 in DNA: TGTGCCAGCAGTGGGGCTAGCGGGAGTGTGGATACGCAGTATTTT.

V gene TRBV20-1 combines with J gene TRBJ2-1; TRBD2 matches 9 bases. The germline gives CDR1 DFQATT, CDR2 SNEGSKA (reference sequence). CDR3 length equals 14 residues. V shed 6 bases, J shed 5 bases, and the junction held 8 bases outside the gene matches. As DNA, the CDR3 is TGCAGTGCAAAGACTAGCGGCCTACACAATGAGCAGTTCTTC. As protein: CSAKTSGLHNEQFF.

In this sample, this clonotype turned up many times. This chain connects TRBV28 to TRBJ2-7; D is perhaps TRBD2 (6 bases). This CDR3 has 14 residues. Per the germline V gene, CDR1 is MDHEN and CDR2 is SYDVKM. V was trimmed by 3 bases and J by 3 bases, leaving 12 bases between them. CDR3 in amino acids: CASSFTGSSYEQYF. CDR3 bases: TGTGCCAGCAGTTTCACCGGGAGTAGCTACGAGCAGTACTTC.

In its sample, this clonotype was seen many times. This chain links TRBV11-3 with TRBJ1-4, with TRBD1 as a possible D gene (6 bases). The CDR3 loop spans 15 amino acids. The V end lost 2 bases, the J end lost 3 bases, and 10 bases lay between the germline ends. Germline CDR1 SGHNT, CDR2 YENEEA. CDR3 nucleotide sequence: TGTGCCAGCAGCTTACGGGACACGCCTAATGAAAAACTGTTTTTT. Its protein product is CASSLRDTPNEKLFF. The variable domain in full, with the rest retrieved from reference TRBV11-3 and TRBJ1-4, is EAGVVQSPRYKIIEKKQPVAFWCNPISGHNTLYWYLQNLGQGPELLIRYENEEAVDDSQLPKDRFSAERLKGVDSTLKIQPAELGDSAVYLCASSLRDTPNEKLFFGSGTQLSVL.

There are a few counts of this clonotype. The rearrangement links TRBV9 to TRBJ2-7; 7 positions agree with TRBD1. V shed 7 bases, J shed 0 bases, and the junction held 7 bases outside the gene matches. From germline, CDR1 is SGDLS and CDR2 YYNGEE. The CDR3 covers 14 residues. The CDR3 sequence is CASGPGQDSYEQYF. The CDR3 DNA reads as TGTGCCAGCGGGCCCGGACAGGACTCCTACGAGCAGTACTTC.

This clonotype was seen more than once but under ten times. The chain employs TRBV24-1 and TRBJ1-2; D gene uncertain. Trimming shortened V by 3 bases and J by 7 bases, and 17 bases separated the two germline ends. Germline-derived CDR1 and CDR2 are KGHDR and SFDVKD. This CDR3 contains 15 residues. CDR3 in DNA: TGTGCCACCAGTGATCCCCTAATGGGGATGGGTGGCTACACCTTC. Its protein is CATSDPLMGMGGYTF.

This clonotype showed up just a few times. The chain is built from TRBV10-3 and TRBJ2-7; D may be TRBD2 (5 bases). Germline loops: CDR1 ENHRY, CDR2 SYGVKD. V lost 0 bases and J lost 2, with 11 bases in between. The CDR3 totals 15 residues. The CDR3 sequence: CAISESPSRTYEQYF. The CDR3 nucleotides read TGTGCCATCAGTGAGTCCCCTAGCAGAACCTACGAGCAGTACTTC.

This clonotype was found many times. CDR3 sequence reads: CASSPGAQGYEQYF. CDR3 nucleotide sequence: TGTGCCAGCAGCCCAGGGGCCCAGGGCTACGAGCAGTACTTC. The chain recombines TRBV7-8 with TRBJ2-7, with D tentatively TRBD1 (6 bases). The V end lost 5 bases, the J end lost 3 bases, and 14 bases lay between the germline ends. The CDR3 loop spans 14 amino acids. Germline CDR1 reads SGHVS; CDR2 reads FQNEAQ.

A few counts support this clonotype. The J gene is TRBJ1-2, the V gene TRBV7-9; TRBD1 is a possible D gene (6 bases). CDR3 size: 13 residues. Germline CDR1 and CDR2: SEHNR and FQNEAQ (reference sequence). With 5 bases removed from V and 4 bases from J, the gap between germline ends came to 11 bases. The DNA for the CDR3 is TGTGCCAGCAGCGGGGGGCAAAGCTATGGCTACACCTTC. Its protein product is CASSGGQSYGYTF.

This clonotype was seen many times. Possible read error: a much larger clone is one base away. The chain links TRBV19 to TRBJ2-3; D remains ambiguous. This CDR3 is 11 amino acids long. Trimming pared 9 bases from V and 2 bases from J, leaving 6 bases between. Germline V gene sequence: CDR1 LNHDA, CDR2 SQIVND (reference sequence). CDR3 residues: CASSITDTQYF. In DNA form, the CDR3 reads TGTGCCAGCAGCATCACAGATACGCAGTATTTT.

There are a few counts of this clonotype. The CDR3 nucleotides are TGTGCCAGCAGTTTATCAGGGGGCGCGTACACTGAAGCTTTCTTT. The encoded protein is CASSLSGGAYTEAFF. J is TRBJ1-1 and V is TRBV12-3 or TRBV12-4; 8 bases match TRBD1. This CDR3 has 15 residues. Trimming cost V 2 bases and J 3 bases; bases outside gene matches: 5.

This sequence joins TRBV20-1 and TRBJ2-5, with 7 bases lining up with TRBD1. Germline assignment: CDR1 DFQATT and CDR2 SNEGSKA (reference sequence). The junction had 12 bases not matched to a gene; V was cut back by 3 bases and J by 5 bases. CDR3 size: 15 residues. DNA for the CDR3: TGCAGTGCTAGTCCACCGACAGGGTCGGCGGAGACCCAGTACTTC. Translated: CSASPPTGSAETQYF.

The rearrangement joins TRBV15 to TRBJ1-5, with a tentative D call TRBD1 (6 bases). With the DNA end fitting TRBJ2-3 better, the J assignment may be wrong. This CDR3 contains 14 residues. CDR1 LNHNV and CDR2 YYDKDF come from the germline V gene (reference sequence). CDR3 DNA: TGTGCCACCAGCAGAGGGACAGCGTATCAGCCCCAGTATTTT. Translated: CATSRGTAYQPQYF.

As to this clonotype: This may be a read error, as it is one base from a much larger clone. The CDR3, as DNA: TGTGCCATCAGCTCGAGGGGGGCGACTAATGAAAAAATGTTTTTT. Residues: CAISSRGATNEKMFF. The chain employs TRBV10-3 and TRBJ1-4; tentative D call: TRBD1 (6 bases). The length of the CDR3 is 15 residues. Germline assignment: CDR1 ENHRY and CDR2 SYGVKD.

As concerns this clonotype: A clone one base away is much larger, so this may be a read error. The chain is built from TRBV20-1 and TRBJ2-3; D not resolved. This CDR3 is built from 15 residues. The V gene's germline CDR1 is DFQATT and CDR2 SNEGSKA (reference sequence). For the CDR3, the DNA is TGCAGTGCTGGAGATGGGAAGAAGCCCACAGATACGCAGTATTTT. Its translation: CSAGDGKKPTDTQYF.

The chain is built from TRBV12-3 or TRBV12-4 and TRBJ2-6; TRBD1 is a possible D gene (6 bases). CDR3 size: 16 residues. V lost 6 bases to trimming and J lost 0 bases, with 12 bases between them. The CDR3 loop is CASRPTGASGANVLTF. CDR3 coding DNA: TGTGCCAGCAGGCCGACAGGAGCCTCTGGGGCCAACGTCCTGACTTTC.

The chain uses TRBV5-1 and TRBJ2-1; D gene unclear. The length of the CDR3 is 15 residues. CDR1 is SGHRS, CDR2 YFSETQ, per germline. Trimming removed 2 bases from V and 8 bases from J, with 17 bases in between. For the CDR3, the DNA is TGCGCCAGCAGCTTCGGGCCCCCGGTGGGCCATGAGCAGTTCTTC. Amino acid sequence: CASSFGPPVGHEQFF.

This clonotype was recorded only once. This clone may be a read error of a much larger clone one base away. The chain has TRBV27 and TRBJ2-1; D uncertain. Germline-derived CDR1 and CDR2 are MNHEY and SMNVEV (reference sequence). This CDR3 comprises 14 residues. The germline V and J ends were trimmed by 5 bases and 10 bases, with 18 bases remaining between them. CDR3 protein: CASSPKPSSYEQFF. In DNA, the CDR3 is TGTGCCAGCAGTCCAAAGCCGAGCTCCTACGAGCAGTTCTTC.

This clonotype was seen ten or more times. This chain joins TRBV6-1 and TRBJ2-7; D might be TRBD1 or TRBD2, each matching 6 bases. The CDR3 consists of 13 residues. CDR1 is MNHNS, CDR2 SASEGT, per germline. The V and J ends lost 7 bases and 6 bases respectively, with 16 bases between them. The CDR3 nucleotides read TGTGCCAGCACCAACGGAGGGGGAGGCGAGCAGTACTTC. It translates to CASTNGGGGEQYF.